The clone carrying this TCR beta chain was seen at least ten times. Its antigen is not known. The V end lost 5 bases, the J end lost 4 bases, and 17 bases lay between the germline ends. CDR1 is MNHNY and CDR2 is SVGAGI in the germline V gene (reference sequence). The CDR3 totals 15 residues. This entry comes from a study of naive and memory T cell subsets. The beta constant-region primer was an equimolar mix of two oligonucleotides covering TRBC1 and TRBC2. Four rounds of PCR amplified the ligated cDNA using nested alpha and beta constant-region primers plus SP2. The cDNA 3' end received a ligated single-stranded oligonucleotide carrying the SP2 primer and a 12-nucleotide UMI. TCRdb processed the UMI-ligation and nested PCR reads anew with MiXCR; each CDR3 protein has one entry. The sample contains about 100,000 distinct CDR3 sequences, about 15% of which appear only once. Findings and caveats of the study: Possibly reflecting memory cells re-expressing CD45RA, a few larger clonotypes occurred in naive repertoires, especially CD8.

The receptor comes from a human donor in good health. The gene calls are TRBV6-6 and TRBJ1-2; no reliable D call. Sequencing used naive CD8+ T cells from blood. CDR3 loop: CASSETDIPFYGYTF. Here the CDR3 DNA reads TGTGCCAGCAGTGAAACAGACATCCCTTTCTATGGCTACACCTTC.